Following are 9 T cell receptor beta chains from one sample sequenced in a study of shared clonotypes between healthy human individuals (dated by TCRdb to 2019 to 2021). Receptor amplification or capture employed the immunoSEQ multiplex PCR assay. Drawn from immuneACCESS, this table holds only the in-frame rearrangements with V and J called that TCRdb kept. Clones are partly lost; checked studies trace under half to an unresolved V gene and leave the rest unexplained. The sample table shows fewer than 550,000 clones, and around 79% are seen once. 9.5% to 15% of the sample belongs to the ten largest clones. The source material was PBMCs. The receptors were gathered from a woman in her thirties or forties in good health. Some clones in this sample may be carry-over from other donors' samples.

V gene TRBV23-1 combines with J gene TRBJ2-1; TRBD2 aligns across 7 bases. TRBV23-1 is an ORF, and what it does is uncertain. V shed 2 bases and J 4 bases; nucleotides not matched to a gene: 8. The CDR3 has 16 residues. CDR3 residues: CASSQTPTSPYNEQFF. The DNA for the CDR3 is TGCGCCAGCAGTCAAACCCCGACTAGCCCGTACAATGAGCAGTTCTTC.

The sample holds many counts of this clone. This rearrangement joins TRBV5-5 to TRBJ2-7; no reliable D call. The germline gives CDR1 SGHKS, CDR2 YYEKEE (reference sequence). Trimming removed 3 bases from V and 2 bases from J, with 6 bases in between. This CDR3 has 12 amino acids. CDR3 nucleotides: TGTGCCAGCAGCTCCTTACCCTACGAGCAGTACTTC. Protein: CASSSLPYEQYF.

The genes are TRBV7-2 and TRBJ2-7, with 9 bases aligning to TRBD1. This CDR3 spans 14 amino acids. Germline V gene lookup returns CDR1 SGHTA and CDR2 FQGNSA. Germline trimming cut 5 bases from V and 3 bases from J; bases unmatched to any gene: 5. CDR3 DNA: TGTGCCAGCAGCGTGGGACAGGGAAGCTACGAGCAGTACTTC. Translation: CASSVGQGSYEQYF.

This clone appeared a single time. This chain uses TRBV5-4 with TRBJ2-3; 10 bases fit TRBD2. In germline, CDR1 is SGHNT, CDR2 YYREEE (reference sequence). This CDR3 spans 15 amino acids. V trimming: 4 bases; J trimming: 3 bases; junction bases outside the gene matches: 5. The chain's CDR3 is CASSHPSGSTDTQYF. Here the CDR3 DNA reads TGTGCCAGCAGCCACCCTAGCGGGAGTACAGATACGCAGTATTTT.

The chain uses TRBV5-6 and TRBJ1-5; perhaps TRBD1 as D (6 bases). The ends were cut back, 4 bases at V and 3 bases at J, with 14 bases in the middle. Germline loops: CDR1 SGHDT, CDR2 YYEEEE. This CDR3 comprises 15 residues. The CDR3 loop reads CASSPDRRYNQPQHF. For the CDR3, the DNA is TGTGCCAGCAGCCCCGACAGGAGGTACAATCAGCCCCAGCATTTT. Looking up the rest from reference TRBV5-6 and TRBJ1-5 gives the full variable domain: DAGVTQSPTHLIKTRGQQVTLRCSPKSGHDTVSWYQQALGQGPQFIFQYYEEEERQRGNFPDRFSGHQFPNYSSELNVNALLLGDSALYLCASSPDRRYNQPQHFGDGTRLSIL.

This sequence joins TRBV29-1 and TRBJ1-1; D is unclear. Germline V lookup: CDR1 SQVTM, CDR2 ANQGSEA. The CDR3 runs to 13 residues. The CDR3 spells CSFKRELNTEAFF. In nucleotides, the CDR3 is TGCAGTTTTAAGAGAGAGCTGAACACTGAAGCTTTCTTT.

CDR3 protein: CASSLGGPGTSEQYF. In nucleotides, the CDR3 is TGTGCCAGCAGCTTGGGTGGCCCCGGGACGAGCGAGCAGTACTTC. The V call is TRBV5-4, the J call TRBJ2-7, with D possibly called TRBD1 or TRBD2 (5 bases each). V was pared by 0 bases and J by 6 bases, with 16 bases between. Germline V gene lookup returns CDR1 SGHNT and CDR2 YYREEE (reference sequence). This CDR3 spans 15 amino acids.

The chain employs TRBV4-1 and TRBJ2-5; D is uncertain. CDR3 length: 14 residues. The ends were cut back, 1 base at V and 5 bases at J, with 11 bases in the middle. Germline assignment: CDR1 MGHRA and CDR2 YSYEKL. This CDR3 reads CASSQVVASETQYF. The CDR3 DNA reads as TGCGCCAGCAGCCAAGTCGTGGCCTCCGAGACCCAGTACTTC.

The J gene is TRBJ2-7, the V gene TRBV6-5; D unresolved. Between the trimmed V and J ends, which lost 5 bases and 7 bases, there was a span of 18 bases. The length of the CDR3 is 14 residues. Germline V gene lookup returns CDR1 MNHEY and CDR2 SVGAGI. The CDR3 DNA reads TGTGCCAGCAGTACGGGCTGGCCCATTATGGAGCAGTACTTC. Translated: CASSTGWPIMEQYF.